One and the same sample provided the 2 T cell receptor beta chains below, sequenced in a study of T-cell memory formation after mild COVID-19. TCRdb fed the 5' RACE reads into MiXCR, producing one record per CDR3 protein. The table has approximately 7,400 distinct CDR3 sequences, about 61% seen once. The sample was PBMCs or a T cell subset sorted from them (not recorded which). These receptors all stem from an adult who had mild COVID-19 (a few samples of this study predate the infection). Cell type and time point are not known.

In this sample, this clonotype is medium-sized. V usage is TRBV20-1 and J usage is TRBJ2-3; D is ambiguous. CDR1 DFQATT and CDR2 SNEGSKA come from the germline V gene (reference sequence). With 6 bases removed from V and 4 bases from J, the gap between germline ends came to 8 bases. The CDR3 has 11 residues. CDR3: CSAWTSDTQYF. The CDR3 DNA reads as TGCAGTGCCTGGACGTCAGATACGCAGTATTTT.

The chain joins TRBV29-1 to TRBJ2-1, with a weak D call TRBD2 (5 bases). This CDR3 spans 13 amino acids. Germline CDR1 is SQVTM and CDR2 is ANQGSEA. The V and J ends lost 4 bases and 9 bases respectively, with 16 bases between them. The CDR3 loop is CSVALGVEGEQFF. The CDR3 region has the DNA TGCAGCGTTGCTCTTGGGGTTGAGGGTGAGCAGTTCTTC.